Listed here is a single T cell receptor beta chain. What it binds is unknown. The CDR3 runs 18 residues. Per germline, CDR1 MNHEY and CDR2 SMNVEV (reference sequence). V was pared by 5 bases and J by 0 bases, with 20 bases between. TCRdb's table, derived via immunoSEQ multiplex PCR, lists solely in-frame clones and lacks some. This sample has 1,500,000 or so clones, with about 96% found just once. This entry comes from a study of shared clonotypes between healthy human individuals. Healthy adults negative for HIV, lacking recent acute infections or vaccinations, served as donors. Study observations and caveats: At large depth, rarefaction still showed sorted-subset sequencing to be incomplete. Naive CD4 clonotypes overlapped across a handful of donors at roughly 5%. Across subsets, estimated richness was generally greater for naive than for memory populations.

The chain joins TRBV27 to TRBJ2-1; TRBD2 might be the D (6 bases). Sequenced: naive CD4+ T cells sorted from blood. Subset described: CD45RA+ positively selected. This TCR derives from a man aged 30 to 45 in good health. CDR3: CASSPLPTLASSYNEQFF. As DNA, the CDR3 is TGTGCCAGCAGTCCCCTCCCAACACTAGCCAGCTCCTACAATGAGCAGTTCTTC.